This T cell receptor (beta chain) was retrieved from a study of cytomegalovirus exposure and HLA in healthy donors. The PCR made use of 60 Vbeta and 13 Jbeta primers. Profiled with immunoSEQ multiplex PCR; TCRdb holds only in-frame clones, not every one. The sample holds about 200,000 clones, over 65% seen once. CDR1 and CDR2 from the germline V gene are SGHRS and YFSETQ. Germline trimming cut 3 bases from V and 10 bases from J; bases unmatched to any gene: 12. The CDR3 length is 14 residues. Sequencing input: PBMCs. The chain combines TRBV5-1 with TRBJ2-7; TRBD1 agrees at 8 bases. This TCR was recovered from a woman younger than 45 in good health and CMV-seronegative. This CDR3 is CASSSDWTGFNQYF. DNA of the CDR3: TGCGCCAGCAGCTCGGATTGGACAGGGTTTAATCAGTACTTC.